This T cell receptor beta chain emerged from a study of cytomegalovirus exposure and HLA in healthy donors. This clone has just a few counts. V lost 10 bases and J lost 1, with 16 bases in between. Looked up from germline, CDR1 is MGHRA and CDR2 is YSYEKL. The CDR3 is 14 residues long. PCR used 60 Vbeta primers and 13 Jbeta primers. TCRdb's table, derived via immunoSEQ multiplex PCR, lists solely in-frame clones and lacks some. The repertoire includes fewer than 75,000 clones, 80% of them detected once, and about 4.1% sits in the top ten. Sequences were obtained from PBMCs. The chain has TRBV4-1 and TRBJ1-1, with D tentatively TRBD1 (6 bases). This sequence originates from a woman in her twenties or thirties in good health and CMV-seronegative. CDR3 DNA sequence: TGCGCCACTCACGAACAGGGAAAGAACACTGAAGCTTTCTTT. Translated, it gives CATHEQGKNTEAFF.